What follows are 18 T cell receptor beta chains derived from one specimen sequenced in a study of cytomegalovirus exposure and HLA in healthy donors. In the PCR, 60 Vbeta and 13 Jbeta primers were used. Generated by immunoSEQ multiplex PCR, the TCRdb table keeps only in-frame clones and is missing some. The sample records 110,000 to 150,000 clones, 76% being singletons. Sequences were obtained from PBMCs. These receptors all stem from a middle-aged woman in good health and CMV-seronegative.

This clone came up a few times. This chain links TRBV5-5 with TRBJ1-1; D is ambiguous. V was clipped by 3 bases and J by 0 bases, with 12 bases between them. Germline CDR1 and CDR2: SGHKS and YYEKEE (reference sequence). This CDR3 spans 15 amino acids. The CDR3 spells CASSSLTTLNTEAFF. The DNA of the CDR3 is TGTGCCAGCAGCTCACTGACAACCTTGAACACTGAAGCTTTCTTT. The variable domain in full, completed from reference TRBV5-5 and TRBJ1-1, reads DAGVTQSPTHLIKTRGQQVTLRCSPISGHKSVSWYQQVLGQGPQFIFQYYEKEERGRGNFPDRFSARQFPNYSSELNVNALLLGDSALYLCASSSLTTLNTEAFFGQGTRLTVV.

The DNA for the CDR3 is TGTGCCAGCAGTGACCCCGTCTATTCCTACGAGCAGTACTTC. Translated, it gives CASSDPVYSYEQYF. This chain links TRBV2 with TRBJ2-7; the D is unclear. Germline loops: CDR1 SNHLY, CDR2 FYNNEI. Deletions cut 3 bases from V and 1 base from J, with 10 bases between. The CDR3 extends over 14 amino acids. The whole variable domain, filled in from reference TRBV2 and TRBJ2-7, reads EPEVTQTPSHQVTQMGQEVILRCVPISNHLYFYWYRQILGQKVEFLVSFYNNEISEKSEIFDDQFSVERPDGSNFTLKIRSTKLEDSAMYFCASSDPVYSYEQYFGPGTRLTVT.

The CDR3, as DNA: TGTGCCAGCTCACACTCCAGGGGAAGGTCCTACGAGCAGTACTTC. This codes for CASSHSRGRSYEQYF. V gene TRBV18 combines with J gene TRBJ2-7; D may be TRBD1 (6 bases). Trimming shortened V by 4 bases and J by 1 base, and 14 bases separated the two germline ends. Germline V CDR1 and CDR2: KGHSH, LQKENI. This CDR3 region has 15 residues.

The rearrangement uses TRBV5-4 and TRBJ1-1; TRBD1 matches 7 bases. The trim removed 8 bases at V and 0 bases at J, leaving 7 bases unmatched. This CDR3 comprises 14 residues. The V gene's germline CDR1 is SGHNT and CDR2 YYREEE (reference sequence). The CDR3 nucleotides are TGTGCCAGTAAGGGACAGAACATGAACACTGAAGCTTTCTTT. Its translation: CASKGQNMNTEAFF.

The chain employs TRBV6-1 and TRBJ2-5, with a possible D match to TRBD1 (5 bases). The J call may be faulty, since TRBJ2-7 better matches the DNA end. The CDR3 loop spans 15 amino acids. Germline CDR1 and CDR2: MNHNS and SASEGT. The CDR3 is CASSVALDSPDEQYF. In DNA form, the CDR3 reads TGTGCCAGCAGTGTTGCCCTCGACAGTCCGGACGAGCAGTACTTC.

The CDR3 nucleotides read TGTGCCAGCAGCCCGGGACAACTACAGCCCCAGCATTTT. Its translation: CASSPGQLQPQHF. The gene calls are TRBV9 and TRBJ1-5; the D gene is possibly TRBD1 (6 bases). This CDR3 has 13 amino acids. V lost 4 bases and J lost 7, with 12 bases in between. Germline V lookup: CDR1 SGDLS, CDR2 YYNGEE.

There are a few counts of this clone. This chain uses TRBV18 with TRBJ2-7, with D perhaps matching TRBD2 (5 bases). V was shortened by 8 bases and J by 2 bases, with 19 bases between the two germline ends. Germline CDR1 reads KGHSH; CDR2 reads LQKENI. This CDR3 has 15 residues. The CDR3 DNA follows: TGTGCCAGCACCCCGGTGAGGGCCACCCCCTACGAGCAGTACTTC. Protein product: CASTPVRATPYEQYF.

The count of this clone is one. V usage is TRBV5-6 and J usage is TRBJ1-2; 9 bases line up with TRBD1. The CDR3 spans 16 residues. J was trimmed by 5 bases and V by 4 bases; bases with no gene match: 12. Germline assignment: CDR1 SGHDT and CDR2 YYEEEE. CDR3 amino acids: CASSEGQGMLLYGYTF. The CDR3, as DNA: TGTGCCAGCAGCGAGGGACAGGGCATGTTGCTATATGGCTACACCTTC.

This chain uses TRBV11-3 with TRBJ1-1; D ambiguous. The CDR3 length is 17 residues. V gave up 1 base and J gave up 4 bases, with 19 bases separating them. Germline V lookup: CDR1 SGHNT, CDR2 YENEEA. This chain's CDR3 is CASSLVWAGGRGTEAFF. The DNA for the CDR3 is TGTGCCAGCAGCTTAGTGTGGGCGGGTGGTCGTGGCACTGAAGCTTTCTTT.

The chain recombines TRBV6-4 with TRBJ2-3; D gene uncertain. V gave up 2 bases and J gave up 2 bases, with 8 bases separating them. CDR1 and CDR2 from the germline V gene are MRHNA and SNTAGT. CDR3 length equals 14 residues. CDR3 loop: CASSDGQITDTQYF. In DNA, the CDR3 is TGTGCCAGCAGTGACGGGCAGATCACAGATACGCAGTATTTT.

The chain employs TRBV5-1 and TRBJ1-3; D is possibly TRBD1 (5 bases). V shed 4 bases and J shed 0 bases, with 8 bases lying between them. Germline V gene sequence: CDR1 SGHRS, CDR2 YFSETQ. This CDR3 region has 14 residues. CDR3 bases: TGCGCCAGCAGCGGGGACTTCTCTGGAAACACCATATATTTT. Protein: CASSGDFSGNTIYF.

The genes are TRBV25-1 and TRBJ1-2; TRBD1 matches 10 bases. The CDR3 spans 13 residues. V lost 6 bases to trimming and J lost 6 bases; unmatched junction nucleotides: 4. Looked up from germline, CDR1 is MGHDK and CDR2 is SYGVNS. CDR3 DNA: TGTGCCAGCAGCGATGACAGGGGGCATGGCTACACCTTC. The encoded protein is CASSDDRGHGYTF.

V usage is TRBV18 and J usage is TRBJ2-7; possibly TRBD1 for D (6 bases). The CDR3 length is 15 residues. V shed 5 bases and J shed 4 bases, with 18 bases lying between them. The germline V gene has CDR1 KGHSH and CDR2 LQKENI. CDR3 loop: CASSVRTGTPYEQYF. The CDR3 coding sequence is TGTGCCAGCTCAGTGAGAACCGGGACACCGTACGAGCAGTACTTC.

The V gene is TRBV5-4, the J gene TRBJ1-3, with 7 bases aligning to TRBD1. V shed 1 base and J 1 base; nucleotides not matched to a gene: 2. CDR1 is SGHNT, CDR2 YYREEE, per germline (reference sequence). The CDR3 sequence is 15 residues long. Here the CDR3 DNA reads TGTGCCAGCAGCTTGAAGGGGGCTTCTGGAAACACCATATATTTT. As protein: CASSLKGASGNTIYF.

This clone was detected once. The chain employs TRBV7-9 and TRBJ1-4; no firm D call. This CDR3 spans 14 amino acids. The germline V gene encodes CDR1 SEHNR and CDR2 FQNEAQ (reference sequence). V lost 5 bases and J lost 4, with 11 bases in between. The CDR3 loop is CASSRAGNNEKLFF. In DNA, the CDR3 is TGTGCCAGCAGCCGTGCGGGTAATAATGAAAAACTGTTTTTT.

The chain recombines TRBV5-1 with TRBJ2-5, with D possibly being TRBD2 (5 bases). Germline-derived CDR1 and CDR2 are SGHRS and YFSETQ. Deletions cut 4 bases from V and 5 bases from J, with 15 bases between. The CDR3 runs to 14 residues. The CDR3 sequence: CASSQLPSTETQYF. The CDR3, as DNA: TGCGCCAGCAGCCAGTTGCCTAGCACGGAGACCCAGTACTTC.

The chain carries TRBV27 and TRBJ2-3, with a tentative D call TRBD1 (5 bases). The length of the CDR3 is 14 residues. Germline V gene data show CDR1 as MNHEY and CDR2 as SMNVEV (reference sequence). V lost 3 bases to trimming and J lost 3 bases, with 10 bases between them. In DNA, the CDR3 is TGTGCCAGCAGTTTGGAAGGGGAAACAGATACGCAGTATTTT. Its protein is CASSLEGETDTQYF.

The rearrangement uses TRBV27 and TRBJ2-6; D is unclear. The ends were cut back, 5 bases at V and 0 bases at J, with 11 bases in the middle. CDR1 is MNHEY and CDR2 is SMNVEV in the germline V gene (reference sequence). The CDR3 loop spans 16 amino acids. CDR3 in amino acids: CASSPDWYSGANVLTF. The CDR3 DNA reads TGTGCCAGCAGTCCCGACTGGTACTCTGGGGCCAACGTCCTGACTTTC.